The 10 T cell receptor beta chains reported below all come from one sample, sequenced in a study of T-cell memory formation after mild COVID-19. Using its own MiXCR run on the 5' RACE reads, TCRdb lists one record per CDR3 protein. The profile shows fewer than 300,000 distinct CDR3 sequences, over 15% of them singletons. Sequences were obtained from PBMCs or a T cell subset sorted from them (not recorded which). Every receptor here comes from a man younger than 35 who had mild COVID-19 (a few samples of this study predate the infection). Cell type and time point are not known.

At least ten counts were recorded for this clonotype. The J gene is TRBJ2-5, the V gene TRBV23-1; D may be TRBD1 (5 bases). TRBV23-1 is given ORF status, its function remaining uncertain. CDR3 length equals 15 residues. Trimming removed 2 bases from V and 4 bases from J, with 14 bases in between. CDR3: CASSQKQGQAETQYF. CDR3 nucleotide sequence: TGCGCCAGCAGTCAAAAGCAGGGCCAAGCAGAGACCCAGTACTTC.

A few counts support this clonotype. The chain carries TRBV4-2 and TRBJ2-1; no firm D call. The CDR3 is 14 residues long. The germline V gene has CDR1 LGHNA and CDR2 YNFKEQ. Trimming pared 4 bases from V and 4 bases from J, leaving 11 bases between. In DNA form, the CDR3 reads TGTGCCAGCAGCCTCCCCGGGTGGTACAATGAGCAGTTCTTC. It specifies CASSLPGWYNEQFF.

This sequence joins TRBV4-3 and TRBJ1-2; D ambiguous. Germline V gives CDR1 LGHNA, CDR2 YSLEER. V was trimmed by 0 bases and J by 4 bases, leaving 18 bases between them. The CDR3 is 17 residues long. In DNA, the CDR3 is TGCGCCAGCAGCCAAGACCCCCAGGAGGCCGGAACCTATGGCTACACCTTC. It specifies CASSQDPQEAGTYGYTF.

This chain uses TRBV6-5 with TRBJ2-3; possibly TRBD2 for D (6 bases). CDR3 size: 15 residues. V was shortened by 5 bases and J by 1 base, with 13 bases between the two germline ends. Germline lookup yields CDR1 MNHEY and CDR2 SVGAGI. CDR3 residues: CASSGISGGTDTQYF. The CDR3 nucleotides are TGTGCCAGCAGTGGCATATCGGGGGGCACAGATACGCAGTATTTT.

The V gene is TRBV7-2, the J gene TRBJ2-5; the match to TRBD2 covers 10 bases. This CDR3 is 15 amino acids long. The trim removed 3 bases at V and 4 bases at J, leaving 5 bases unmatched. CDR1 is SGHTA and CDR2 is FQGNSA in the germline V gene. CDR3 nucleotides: TGTGCCAGCAGCTTTCAGCGGGGGGGTGGAGAGACCCAGTACTTC. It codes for CASSFQRGGGETQYF.

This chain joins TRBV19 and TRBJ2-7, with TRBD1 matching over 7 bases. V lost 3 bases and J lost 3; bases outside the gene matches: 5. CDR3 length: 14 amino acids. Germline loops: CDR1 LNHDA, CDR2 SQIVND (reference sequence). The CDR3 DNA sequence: TGTGCCAGTAGTATCCGGACAGGTAACTACGAGCAGTACGTC. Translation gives CASSIRTGNYEQYV.

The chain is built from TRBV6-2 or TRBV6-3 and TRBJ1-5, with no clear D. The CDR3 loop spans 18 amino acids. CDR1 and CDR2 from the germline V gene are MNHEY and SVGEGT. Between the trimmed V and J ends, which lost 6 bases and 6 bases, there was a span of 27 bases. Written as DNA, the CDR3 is TGTGCCAGCAGCCCCCCCCAGTCCGCCGGGCGAAGAGGTCAGCCCCAGCATTTT. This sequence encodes CASSPPQSAGRRGQPQHF.

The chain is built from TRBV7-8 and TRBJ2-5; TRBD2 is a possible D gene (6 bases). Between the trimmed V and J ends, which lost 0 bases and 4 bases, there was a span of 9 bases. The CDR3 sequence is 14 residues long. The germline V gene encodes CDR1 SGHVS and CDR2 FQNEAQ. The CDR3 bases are TGTGCCAGCAGCTTAGCGGGGGGTACAGAGACCCAGTACTTC. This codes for CASSLAGGTETQYF. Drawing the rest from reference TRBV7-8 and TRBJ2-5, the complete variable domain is GAGVSQSPRYKVAKRGQDVALRCDPISGHVSLFWYQQALGQGPEFLTYFQNEAQLDKSGLPSDRFFAERPEGSVSTLKIQRTQQEDSAVYLCASSLAGGTETQYFGPGTRLLVL.

In nucleotides, the CDR3 is TGTGCCAGCAGCTTAGGACATGAAGAGACCCAGTACTTC. It yields the protein CASSLGHEETQYF. The V call is TRBV7-7, the J call TRBJ2-5; D is undetermined. The CDR3 contains 13 residues. Germline lookup yields CDR1 SSHAT and CDR2 FNYEAQ (reference sequence). Trimming pared 1 base from V and 3 bases from J, leaving 6 bases between.

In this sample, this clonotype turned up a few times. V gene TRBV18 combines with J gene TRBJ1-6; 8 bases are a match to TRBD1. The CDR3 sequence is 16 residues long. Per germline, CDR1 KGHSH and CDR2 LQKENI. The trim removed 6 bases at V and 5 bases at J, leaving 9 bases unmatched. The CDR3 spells CASSLDRGENNSPLHF. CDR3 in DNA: TGTGCCAGCTCCCTCGACAGGGGTGAGAATAATTCACCCCTCCACTTT.